This section outlines one T cell receptor (beta chain) sequence together with its context. CDR3 length equals 16 residues. The germline V gene encodes CDR1 KGHDR and CDR2 SFDVKD. The V and J ends lost 0 bases and 2 bases respectively, with 10 bases between them. Assay: immunoSEQ multiplex PCR; the TCRdb copy retains only in-frame clones and omits some. The data show fewer than 250,000 clones, about 87% seen once. The sample is drawn from a study of blood T cell repertoires in COVID-19. Study at large: Samples came from the United States, Italy and Spain, spanning acute and convalescent COVID-19.

The chain carries TRBV24-1 and TRBJ1-5; perhaps TRBD1 as D (5 bases). Sample: peripheral blood. This clonotype originated in a man in his 70s with acute or convalescent COVID-19. As DNA, the CDR3 is TGTGCCACCAGTGATTTGAGGGGAGGAGGCAATCAGCCCCAGCATTTT. Protein product: CATSDLRGGGNQPQHF.